The clone carrying this TCR beta chain was detected ten times or more. Its target is unknown. The V gene's germline CDR1 is SGHTA and CDR2 FQGNSA. V was clipped by 1 base and J by 6 bases; unmatched bases: 2. The CDR3 is 14 residues long. Ophthalmopathy donors were characterized by moderate-to-severe activity, CAS of at least 3, NOSPECS of at least 4, and duration under 3 months. Clinical symptoms, serum thyroxine, TRAb, thyroid ultrasound and orbital computed tomography were relied on for diagnosis. This record belongs to a study of Graves' ophthalmopathy and Graves' hyperthyroidism. Study as a whole: Upon initial diagnosis and before any treatment, peripheral blood was collected.

General study results and limits: Ophthalmopathy progression cases were predicted by the model with roughly 70% sensitivity and approximately 74% specificity.

As the template, RNA transcripts were used to amplify TCR beta CDR3 regions. HTBI primers were employed in first-round RT-PCR, then a second-round multiplex PCR followed. A single record per CDR3 protein comes from TCRdb applying MiXCR to the multiplex PCR reads. The repertoire holds about 500,000 distinct CDR3 sequences, around 14% seen once, with about 10% in the top ten. The sequenced sample consisted of blood. The clonotype comes from a woman aged 25 to 39 with Graves' ophthalmopathy. This chain connects TRBV7-2 to TRBJ2-5, with TRBD2 matching 10 bases. This CDR3 reads CASSLGTSGQTQYF. As DNA, the CDR3 is TGTGCCAGCAGCTTAGGGACTAGCGGACAGACCCAGTACTTC.